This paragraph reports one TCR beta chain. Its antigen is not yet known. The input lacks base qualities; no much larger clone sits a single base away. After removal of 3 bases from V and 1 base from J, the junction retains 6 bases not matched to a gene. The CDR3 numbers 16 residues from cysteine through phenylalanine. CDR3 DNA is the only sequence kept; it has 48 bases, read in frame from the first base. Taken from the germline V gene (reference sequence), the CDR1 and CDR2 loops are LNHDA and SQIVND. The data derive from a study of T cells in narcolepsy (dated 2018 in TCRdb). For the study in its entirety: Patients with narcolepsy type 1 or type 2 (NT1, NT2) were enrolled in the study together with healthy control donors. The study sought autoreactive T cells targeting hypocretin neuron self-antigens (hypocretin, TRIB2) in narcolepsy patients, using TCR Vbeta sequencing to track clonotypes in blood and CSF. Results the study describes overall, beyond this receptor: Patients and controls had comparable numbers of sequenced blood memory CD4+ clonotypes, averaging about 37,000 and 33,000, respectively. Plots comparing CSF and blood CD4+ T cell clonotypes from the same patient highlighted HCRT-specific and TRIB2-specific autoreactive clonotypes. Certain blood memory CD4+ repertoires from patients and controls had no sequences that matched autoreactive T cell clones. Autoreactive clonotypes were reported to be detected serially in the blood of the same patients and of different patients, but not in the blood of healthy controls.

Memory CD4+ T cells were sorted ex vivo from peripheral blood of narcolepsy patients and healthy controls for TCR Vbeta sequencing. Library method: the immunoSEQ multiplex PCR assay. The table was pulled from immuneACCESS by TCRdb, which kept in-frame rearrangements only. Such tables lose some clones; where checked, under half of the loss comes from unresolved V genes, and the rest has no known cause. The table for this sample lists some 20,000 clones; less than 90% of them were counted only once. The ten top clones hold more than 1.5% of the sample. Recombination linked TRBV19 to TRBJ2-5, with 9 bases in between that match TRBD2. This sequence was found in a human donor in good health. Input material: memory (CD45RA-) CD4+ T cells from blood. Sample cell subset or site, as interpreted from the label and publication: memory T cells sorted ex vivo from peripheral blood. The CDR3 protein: CASSIGSGGFQETQYF. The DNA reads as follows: TGTGCCAGTAGTATTGGTAGCGGGGGATTCCAAGAGACCCAGTACTTC.